The source of this T cell receptor beta chain is a study of glioma-infiltrating T cells after dendritic cell vaccination. The overall study: Dendritic cell vaccine was injected intradermally three times, biweekly.

Regarding the study as a whole: Only a small number of patients had complete blood and tumor samples.

Worth noting for this clone: The antigen remains unidentified.

Time point of the sample: after dendritic cell vaccination, including at tumor progression/relapse. Only patients with spare fresh-frozen tumor and over two years of follow-up were included. Assay used: immunoSEQ multiplex PCR; TCRdb lists only in-frame clones, some missing. The repertoire includes tens of thousands of clones, roughly four fifths of them detected once, and around 6.5% sits in the top ten. The specimen was blood, collected after dendritic cell vaccination. The sequence came from a human donor with glioblastoma.

The DNA of the CDR3 is TGCGCCAGCAGCCAGGCAGCTTTGAACACTGAAGCTTTCTTT. This gives the protein CASSQAALNTEAFF. The chain carries TRBV5-1 and TRBJ1-1, with unresolved D. CDR1 and CDR2 (germline): SGHRS, YFSETQ. Trimming shortened V by 4 bases and J by 0 bases, and 10 bases separated the two germline ends. CDR3 size: 14 residues.